The source of this TCR beta chain is a study of blood T cell repertoires in COVID-19. Turning to the study itself: T cells, B-cell-depleted T cells, or PBMCs provided the cDNA or gDNA that served as material.

This CDR3 contains 13 residues. Trimming shortened V by 1 base and J by 2 bases, and 6 bases separated the two germline ends. Germline V gene data show CDR1 as SGDLS and CDR2 as YYNGEE. Authors' processing steps: By means of reference gene primer amplification, nucleated cell counts were estimated. Produced via immunoSEQ multiplex PCR; TCRdb's table is partial and in-frame only. That table gives V, J and clone size, and the DNA gave D and trimming. The sample yields 68,000 or so clones, about 86% seen once. The genes are TRBV9 and TRBJ1-2; D gene uncertain. The sequenced sample was peripheral blood. The receptor comes from a man in his forties or fifties with acute or convalescent COVID-19. CDR3 sequence reads: CASSVNRNYGYTF. In DNA form, the CDR3 reads TGTGCCAGCAGCGTAAATCGGAACTATGGCTACACCTTC. The variable domain in full, completed from reference TRBV9 and TRBJ1-2, reads DSGVTQTPKHLITATGQRVTLRCSPRSGDLSVYWYQQSLDQGLQFLIQYYNGEERAKGNILERFSAQQFPDLHSELNLSSLELGDSALYFCASSVNRNYGYTFGSGTRLTVV.